Listed below are T cell receptor beta chains from one sample, sequenced in a study of T-cell reconstitution after alpha-beta-depleted transplantation in children. TCRdb used MiXCR to reprocess the PCR reads, holding one entry per CDR3 protein. This sample has fewer than 550,000 distinct CDR3 sequences, with about an eighth found just once. This specimen consisted of PBMCs, mostly from graft donor cells, obtained 180 days after TCRalphabeta/CD19-depleted stem cell transplant. Source of these receptors: a female patient aged 2 to 10 who had a stem cell transplant for aplastic anemia, so the T cells may come from the graft donor. Each CDR3 is given with its conserved first and last residue. The D gene is left open where the match is weak. Expanded clones are given a class, and other clones once, few, many or no size at all.

abundance: many; v_gene: TRBV18; d_gene: NA; j_gene: TRBJ1-1; len: 15; CDR3nt: TGTGCCAGCTCACCACTGGAGGGCATGAACACTGAAGCTTTCTTT; CDR3aa: CASSPLEGMNTEAFF
abundance: few; v_gene: TRBV28; d_gene: TRBD1; j_gene: TRBJ2-7; len: 15; CDR3nt: TGTGCCAGCAGCCACCCCGGGACAGGGGGTCACGAGCAGTACTTC; CDR3aa: CASSHPGTGGHEQYF
abundance: few; v_gene: TRBV7-8; d_gene: NA; j_gene: TRBJ1-1; len: 16; CDR3nt: TGTGCCAGCAGCTTAAGTGTGCTCGTAGGGGTTTATGAAGCTTTCTTT; CDR3aa: CASSLSVLVGVYEAFF
abundance: few; v_gene: TRBV5-5; d_gene: NA; j_gene: TRBJ2-1; len: 18; CDR3nt: TGTGCCAGCAGCTCCCCGGCGACAGACAGAACTACCTACAATGAGCAGTTCTTC; CDR3aa: CASSSPATDRTTYNEQFF
abundance: NA; v_gene: TRBV5-6; d_gene: NA; j_gene: TRBJ2-1; len: 15; CDR3nt: TGTGCCATCAGCTTCCGGGACCCACTACGAAATGAGCAGTTCTTC; CDR3aa: CAISFRDPLRNEQFF
abundance: NA; v_gene: TRBV7-9; d_gene: NA; j_gene: TRBJ1-5; len: 15; CDR3nt: TGTGCCAGCAGCTTATCATCAGGGGACAATCAGCCCCAGCATTTT; CDR3aa: CASSLSSGDNQPQHF
abundance: NA; v_gene: TRBV12-3/TRBV12-4; d_gene: TRBD2; j_gene: TRBJ2-1; len: 19; CDR3nt: TGTACCTTCAGCCCCCCGGGACTAGCGGGAGTGGGCGCCTACAATGAGCAGTTCTTC; CDR3aa: CTFSPPGLAGVGAYNEQFF
abundance: NA; v_gene: TRBV7-3; d_gene: TRBD2; j_gene: TRBJ2-1; len: 17; CDR3nt: TGTGCCAGCAGCTTAATATTAAGCGGGAGGCCCTACAATGAGCAGTTCTTC; CDR3aa: CASSLILSGRPYNEQFF
abundance: few; v_gene: TRBV6-2/TRBV6-3; d_gene: NA; j_gene: TRBJ1-2; len: 14; CDR3nt: TGTGCCAGCAGATTCCTGACAGAAAACTATGGCTACACCTTC; CDR3aa: CASRFLTENYGYTF
abundance: NA; v_gene: TRBV29-1; d_gene: TRBD2; j_gene: TRBJ2-1; len: 13; CDR3nt: TGCAGCGCCCCCCAGGTCCGGGGGGATGAGCAGTTCTTC; CDR3aa: CSAPQVRGDEQFF
abundance: many; v_gene: TRBV5-1; d_gene: NA; j_gene: TRBJ2-3; len: 13; CDR3nt: TGCGCCAGCAGCTTGATGGGGGCAGATACGCAGTATTTT; CDR3aa: CASSLMGADTQYF
abundance: NA; v_gene: TRBV11-1; d_gene: TRBD2; j_gene: TRBJ2-1; len: 18; CDR3nt: TGTGCCAGCAGCGCCAGACTAGCGGGAGTTGACTCCTACAATGAGCAGTTCTTC; CDR3aa: CASSARLAGVDSYNEQFF
abundance: few; v_gene: TRBV20-1; d_gene: NA; j_gene: TRBJ1-1; len: 14; CDR3nt: TGCAGTGCCCTTACCGGGGGAACGAACACTGAAGCTTTCTTT; CDR3aa: CSALTGGTNTEAFF
abundance: NA; v_gene: TRBV4-2; d_gene: NA; j_gene: TRBJ2-3; len: 12; CDR3nt: TGTGCCATCGCCCTTCGGGTTGGTACGCAGTATTTT; CDR3aa: CAIALRVGTQYF
abundance: few; v_gene: TRBV20-1; d_gene: TRBD2; j_gene: TRBJ2-1; len: 16; CDR3nt: TGCAGTGCGCTTAGGGCTAGCGGGGGGCGATACAATGAGCAGTTCTTC; CDR3aa: CSALRASGGRYNEQFF
abundance: NA; v_gene: TRBV6-2/TRBV6-3; d_gene: NA; j_gene: TRBJ2-7; len: 13; CDR3nt: TGTGCCAGCAACCCGAGCGGGACATACGAGCAGTACTTC; CDR3aa: CASNPSGTYEQYF
abundance: NA; v_gene: TRBV15; d_gene: NA; j_gene: TRBJ2-1; len: 14; CDR3nt: TGTGCCACCAGCCCACTAGCTCCCAACAATGAGCAGTTCTTC; CDR3aa: CATSPLAPNNEQFF
abundance: few; v_gene: TRBV7-9; d_gene: TRBD2; j_gene: TRBJ2-7; len: 12; CDR3nt: TGTGCCAGCAGCCGTGGGGGGGACGAGCAGTACTTC; CDR3aa: CASSRGGDEQYF
abundance: few; v_gene: TRBV7-2; d_gene: NA; j_gene: TRBJ1-2; len: 15; CDR3nt: TGTGCCAGCAGCTTTAGGGGACACCCTAACTATGGCTACACCTTC; CDR3aa: CASSFRGHPNYGYTF
abundance: NA; v_gene: TRBV20-1; d_gene: NA; j_gene: TRBJ2-7; len: 14; CDR3nt: TGCAGTGCTAGAGGGGACGGCAAACGCTACGAGCAGTACTTC; CDR3aa: CSARGDGKRYEQYF
abundance: few; v_gene: TRBV25-1; d_gene: NA; j_gene: TRBJ2-1; len: 16; CDR3nt: TGTGCCAGCAGTGATTCCCCGGGACTCCGTATCAATGAGCAGTTCTTC; CDR3aa: CASSDSPGLRINEQFF
abundance: NA; v_gene: TRBV29-1; d_gene: TRBD2; j_gene: TRBJ2-5; len: 19; CDR3nt: TGCAGCGTTGAAGATTGGTCGAGGACTAGCGGGTACCTAGAAGAGACCCAGTACTTC; CDR3aa: CSVEDWSRTSGYLEETQYF
abundance: few; v_gene: TRBV29-1; d_gene: TRBD2; j_gene: TRBJ2-2; len: 15; CDR3nt: TGCAGCGCCCTTTTGGGGGGGGTGAACACCGGGGAGCTGTTTTTT; CDR3aa: CSALLGGVNTGELFF
abundance: few; v_gene: TRBV11-2; d_gene: TRBD2; j_gene: TRBJ2-3; len: 18; CDR3nt: TGTGCCAGCAGCCTTAGGAACCAACTAGCGTCCAGCACAGATACGCAGTATTTT; CDR3aa: CASSLRNQLASSTDTQYF
abundance: NA; v_gene: TRBV9; d_gene: NA; j_gene: TRBJ2-3; len: 17; CDR3nt: TGTGCCAGCAGCGTACCATCCACGGGACAAGGCCTACATACGCAGTATTTT; CDR3aa: CASSVPSTGQGLHTQYF
abundance: few; v_gene: TRBV4-3; d_gene: NA; j_gene: TRBJ1-1; len: 13; CDR3nt: TGCGCCAGCAGCCAAGATCTCGGGGGTGAAGCTTTCTTT; CDR3aa: CASSQDLGGEAFF
abundance: few; v_gene: TRBV12-3/TRBV12-4; d_gene: NA; j_gene: TRBJ2-5; len: 17; CDR3nt: NA; CDR3aa: CASSLFGSGPLLGTQYF
abundance: NA; v_gene: TRBV7-9; d_gene: NA; j_gene: TRBJ1-1; len: 15; CDR3nt: TGTGCCAGCAGCCTCACCCCGACGAGAAACACTGAAGCTTTCTTT; CDR3aa: CASSLTPTRNTEAFF
abundance: few; v_gene: TRBV7-2; d_gene: TRBD2; j_gene: TRBJ2-4; len: 18; CDR3nt: TGTGCCAGCAGCTTAGCTGGGACTAGCGGGAGGGCCAAAAACATTCAGTACTTC; CDR3aa: CASSLAGTSGRAKNIQYF
abundance: few; v_gene: TRBV11-3; d_gene: TRBD2; j_gene: TRBJ2-1; len: 14; CDR3nt: TGTGCCAGCAGCTTAGAACTAGCGGGAGGGAAGCAGTTCTTC; CDR3aa: CASSLELAGGKQFF
abundance: few; v_gene: TRBV3-1; d_gene: TRBD2; j_gene: TRBJ2-1; len: 20; CDR3nt: TGTGCCAGCAGTACCTTCGGGCGGGAGGGCCTGACCCCTCCCTACAATGAGCAGTTCTTC; CDR3aa: CASSTFGREGLTPPYNEQFF